Shown below are 16 T cell receptor beta chains from a single sample sequenced in a study of shared clonotypes between healthy human individuals. Some clones are missing from TCRdb's copy, which holds only in-frame ones; the method was immunoSEQ multiplex PCR. The sample contains approximately 1.5 million clones, 95% to 99% of which appear only once. The sequenced sample was naive CD4+ T cells sorted from blood. Subset defined: CD45RA+ positively selected. All receptors come from a man in his thirties or forties in good health.

The chain uses TRBV18 and TRBJ2-3; 11 positions match TRBD2. V shed 3 bases and J 1 base; nucleotides not matched to a gene: 6. Germline V lookup: CDR1 KGHSH, CDR2 LQKENI. CDR3 size: 17 residues. The CDR3 spells CASSPMTSGMGTDTQYF. The DNA for the CDR3 is TGTGCCAGCTCACCCATGACTAGCGGGATGGGCACAGATACGCAGTATTTT.

CDR3 sequence: CASSVRDKTYEQYF. The CDR3 coding sequence is TGTGCCAGCAGCGTCCGGGACAAGACCTACGAGCAGTACTTC. The chain has TRBV5-4 and TRBJ2-7, with TRBD1 as a possible D gene (6 bases). Germline V lookup: CDR1 SGHNT, CDR2 YYREEE (reference sequence). V was trimmed by 4 bases and J by 2 bases, leaving 13 bases between them. CDR3 length: 14 amino acids.

The chain has TRBV10-1 and TRBJ1-1, with 9 bases identical to TRBD1. The CDR3 is made up of 16 amino acids. V lost 5 bases, J lost 4 bases, and 11 bases stayed unmatched. Germline CDR1 reads WNHNN; CDR2 reads SYGVQD (reference sequence). CDR3 bases: TGCGCCAGCAGTACAGGACAGGGGCGACCTTTCACTGAAGCTTTCTTT. Translating gives CASSTGQGRPFTEAFF.

V usage is TRBV23-1 and J usage is TRBJ2-7, with D possibly matching TRBD1 (6 bases). TRBV23-1 belongs to the ORF category, with a function that is uncertain. V was clipped by 4 bases and J by 0 bases, with 22 bases between them. The CDR3 runs 18 residues. The CDR3 DNA is TGCGCCAGCAGTCTCAATACATCCGGACAGCAAGACTCCTACGAGCAGTACTTC. Amino acid sequence: CASSLNTSGQQDSYEQYF.

The chain uses TRBV2 and TRBJ2-2; maybe TRBD1 (5 bases). The CDR3 runs to 15 residues. Trimming took 5 bases from V and 2 from J, leaving 12 bases between them. Looked up from germline, CDR1 is SNHLY and CDR2 is FYNNEI. The CDR3 loop reads CASSPGFYNTGELFF. CDR3 bases: TGTGCCAGCAGTCCAGGGTTCTATAACACCGGGGAGCTGTTTTTT.

The V gene is TRBV5-1, the J gene TRBJ2-3, with TRBD2 identical over 15 bases. The CDR3 consists of 17 residues. V was pared by 4 bases and J by 4 bases, with 7 bases of the junction left unmatched. Germline-derived CDR1 and CDR2 are SGHRS and YFSETQ. The CDR3 DNA is TGCGCCAGCAGCCCGGGACTAGCGGGAGGATTTGCAGATACGCAGTATTTT. Protein product: CASSPGLAGGFADTQYF. The full variable domain, rest sourced from reference TRBV5-1 and TRBJ2-3, is KAGVTQTPRYLIKTRGQQVTLSCSPISGHRSVSWYQQTPGQGLQFLFEYFSETQRNKGNFPGRFSGRQFSNSRSEMNVSTLELGDSALYLCASSPGLAGGFADTQYFGPGTRLTVL.

This rearrangement joins TRBV7-6 to TRBJ2-5, with 9 nucleotides matching TRBD2. The CDR3 sequence is 14 residues long. Losses at the gene ends were 5 bases for V and 4 bases for J; bases not matched to a gene: 5. Germline CDR1 SGHVS, CDR2 FNYEAQ. The chain's CDR3 is CASSPSGVRETQYF. The CDR3 DNA reads as TGTGCCAGCAGCCCTAGCGGGGTACGAGAGACCCAGTACTTC.

The V gene is TRBV7-6, the J gene TRBJ2-3, with TRBD2 matching over 8 bases. V dropped 5 bases and J dropped 0; count of bases not matched to a gene: 16. The CDR3 runs 19 residues. The germline CDR1 and CDR2 sequences are SGHVS and FNYEAQ. Here the CDR3 DNA reads TGTGCCAGCAGCATCTCCCCGTTGAGCGGGAGCTCTAGCACAGATACGCAGTATTTT. Protein sequence: CASSISPLSGSSSTDTQYF.

The V and J genes are TRBV27 and TRBJ2-3; D unresolved. Germline V gene data show CDR1 as MNHEY and CDR2 as SMNVEV (reference sequence). The CDR3 totals 15 residues. Trimming took off 6 bases at V and 1 base at J, with 14 bases between the two ends. As DNA, the CDR3 is TGTGCCAGCAGATTTCATAGAGGCCGCACAGATACGCAGTATTTT. Encoded protein: CASRFHRGRTDTQYF.

The chain couples TRBV28 to TRBJ2-4; no clear D gene. Trimming removed 6 bases at V and 6 bases at J, with 9 bases between. Germline CDR1 MDHEN, CDR2 SYDVKM. This CDR3 has 12 amino acids. CDR3 DNA sequence: TGTGCCAGCAGAACGGACGCAAACATTCAGTACTTC. Amino acids: CASRTDANIQYF.

This clone was seen once. The V gene is TRBV29-1, the J gene TRBJ2-1, with 9 bases identical to TRBD1. Trimming removed 3 bases from V and 8 bases from J; junction bases left unmatched: 14. The CDR3 spans 16 residues. Germline V gives CDR1 SQVTM, CDR2 ANQGSEA. Here the CDR3 reads CSVDRPPRTGDDEQFF. CDR3 nucleotide sequence: TGCAGCGTTGACCGCCCCCCCCGGACAGGGGACGATGAGCAGTTCTTC.

This clone was recorded only once. The J gene is TRBJ1-2, the V gene TRBV4-1; D perhaps matches TRBD1 (6 bases). Germline V CDR1 and CDR2: MGHRA, YSYEKL. This CDR3 is built from 13 residues. V gave up 2 bases and J gave up 3 bases, with 7 bases separating them. The DNA for the CDR3 is TGCGCCAGCAGCCAACCAGGGGACTATGGCTACACCTTC. Protein sequence: CASSQPGDYGYTF.

This chain joins TRBV19 and TRBJ1-5; D gene uncertain. Germline V gene lookup returns CDR1 LNHDA and CDR2 SQIVND (reference sequence). V was shortened by 6 bases and J by 2 bases, with 17 bases between the two germline ends. The CDR3 extends over 16 amino acids. The CDR3 region is CASRVTASIGNQPQHF. The CDR3 DNA follows: TGTGCCAGTAGGGTTACAGCGTCCATAGGCAATCAGCCCCAGCATTTT.

The chain recombines TRBV7-9 with TRBJ2-7, with 10 bases matching TRBD2. This CDR3 spans 15 amino acids. The V gene's germline CDR1 is SEHNR and CDR2 FQNEAQ (reference sequence). With 2 bases clipped from V and 0 bases from J, the junction kept 1 base outside the gene matches. Written as DNA, the CDR3 is TGTGCCAGCAGCTTAACTAGCGGGAACTCCTACGAGCAGTACTTC. It is translated as CASSLTSGNSYEQYF.

J is TRBJ2-6 and V is TRBV18; 10 nucleotides agree with TRBD1. CDR1 KGHSH and CDR2 LQKENI come from the germline V gene. The CDR3 is 20 amino acids. Trimming at V came to 1 base and at J to 0 bases, leaving 9 bases not matched to a gene. CDR3 coding DNA: TGTGCCAGCTCACCACGTATCTTGGGACAGGGGAGCTCTGGGGCCAACGTCCTGACTTTC. It codes for CASSPRILGQGSSGANVLTF.

The chain has TRBV6-1 and TRBJ2-3; TRBD1 matches 7 bases. The V segment lost 5 bases and the J segment 3 bases; nucleotides outside the gene matches: 5. The CDR3 length is 14 residues. Looked up from germline, CDR1 is MNHNS and CDR2 is SASEGT. The CDR3 protein is CASSLTGWTDTQYF. The CDR3 coding sequence is TGTGCCAGCAGTTTGACAGGGTGGACAGATACGCAGTATTTT.